Following are 10 T cell receptor beta chains from one sample sequenced in a study of beta chain features in type 1 diabetes. Every isolated RNA sample was fully reverse transcribed, so sequencing captured expressed TCRB transcripts. Sequencing used immunoSEQ multiplex PCR; TCRdb keeps in-frame clones, though not all of them. The table has fewer than 350,000 clones, around 7.8% seen once. The specimen was central memory CD4+ T cells from blood. These receptor sequences come from a woman between 18 and 29 years old in good health.

The rearrangement joins TRBV27 to TRBJ1-6; 7 nucleotides agree with TRBD1. The length of the CDR3 is 13 residues. The germline V gene has CDR1 MNHEY and CDR2 SMNVEV (reference sequence). J was trimmed by 7 bases and V by 7 bases; bases with no gene match: 4. Here the CDR3 reads CASTRDRNSPLHF. The CDR3 nucleotides are TGTGCCAGCACCCGGGACAGAAATTCACCCCTCCACTTT.

In its sample, this clone was seen many times. The chain employs TRBV4-3 and TRBJ2-1; D perhaps matches TRBD2 (5 bases). The CDR3 sequence is 14 residues long. CDR1 is LGHNA, CDR2 YSLEER, per germline. Trimming stripped 6 bases from V and 10 bases from J, with 19 bases between. CDR3 region: CASRGGPLIGEQFF. CDR3 coding DNA: TGCGCCAGCAGGGGCGGGCCTTTAATTGGGGAGCAGTTCTTC.

The sample holds a few counts of this clone. The rearrangement joins TRBV2 to TRBJ1-4; perhaps TRBD1 as D (6 bases). Germline CDR1 and CDR2: SNHLY and FYNNEI. CDR3 length: 15 residues. The V end lost 6 bases, the J end lost 6 bases, and 17 bases lay between the germline ends. The CDR3 DNA is TGTGCCAGCAGCATACGACAGGCGGGGGATGAAAAACTGTTTTTT. Its protein is CASSIRQAGDEKLFF.

This clone was picked up a small number of times. This rearrangement joins TRBV11-2 to TRBJ2-1; D is unclear. CDR1 SGHAT and CDR2 FQNNGV come from the germline V gene. The V end was cut by 4 bases, the J end by 2 bases, with 12 bases between. The CDR3 spans 15 residues. CDR3 loop: CASSSGGGPYNEQFF. CDR3 sequence (DNA): TGTGCCAGCAGCTCAGGCGGCGGTCCCTACAATGAGCAGTTCTTC.

V and J are TRBV7-2 and TRBJ1-5, with D unclear. The CDR3 runs to 13 residues. The germline gives CDR1 SGHTA, CDR2 FQGNSA. Trimming stripped 11 bases from V and 3 bases from J, with 14 bases between. The CDR3 region has the DNA TGTGCCGGTCCTAGGGCAGCCAATCAGCCCCAGCATTTT. Amino acid sequence: CAGPRAANQPQHF.

The chain combines TRBV27 with TRBJ1-1; no clear D gene. V lost 5 bases to trimming and J lost 1 base, with 17 bases between them. This CDR3 is 16 amino acids long. Looked up from germline, CDR1 is MNHEY and CDR2 is SMNVEV (reference sequence). The chain's CDR3 is CASSPHSLQRNTEAFF. Written as DNA, the CDR3 is TGTGCCAGCAGTCCCCACTCTTTACAGCGGAACACTGAAGCTTTCTTT.

The sample holds a few counts of this clone. This chain uses TRBV5-6 with TRBJ1-2; the D is unclear. V shed 4 bases and J shed 5 bases, with 18 bases lying between them. Germline V CDR1 and CDR2: SGHDT, YYEEEE. The CDR3 length is 15 residues. The DNA of the CDR3 is TGTGCCAGCAGCCTGGGAAGGTTGTTGGGATATGGCTACACCTTC. This sequence encodes CASSLGRLLGYGYTF.

In DNA form, the CDR3 reads TGTGCCAGTAGTACCAGCGGGAGGGATACGCAGTATTTT. Its translation: CASSTSGRDTQYF. This sequence joins TRBV19 and TRBJ2-3; 9 bases match TRBD2. V was pared by 4 bases and J by 6 bases, with 2 bases of the junction left unmatched. CDR3 length equals 13 residues. Germline lookup yields CDR1 LNHDA and CDR2 SQIVND (reference sequence).

The rearrangement links TRBV11-2 to TRBJ2-1, with D perhaps given as TRBD1 or TRBD2 (5 bases each). V gave up 4 bases and J gave up 6 bases, with 16 bases separating them. CDR3 length: 15 residues. CDR1 and CDR2 (germline): SGHAT, FQNNGV. This chain's CDR3 is CASSSRRGPSNEQFF. CDR3 in DNA: TGTGCCAGCAGCTCTAGAAGGGGACCAAGCAATGAGCAGTTCTTC.

The gene calls are TRBV15 and TRBJ2-4; no firm D call. Germline V CDR1 and CDR2: LNHNV, YYDKDF (reference sequence). The V and J ends lost 1 base and 3 bases respectively, with 19 bases between them. The CDR3 extends over 18 amino acids. DNA for the CDR3: TGTGCCACCAGCAGAGCAGGATCGGCGGTTGGTAACAAAAACATTCAGTACTTC. It is translated as CATSRAGSAVGNKNIQYF.